This TCR beta chain originates from a study of blood T cell repertoires in COVID-19. Study as a whole: From the United States, Italy and Spain came samples of acute and convalescent COVID-19. PBMCs, B-cell-depleted T cells, or T cells provided the cDNA or gDNA that made up the material.

Authors' processing steps: Researchers report that nucleated cell counts were estimated from reference gene primer amplification. The data were produced by immunoSEQ multiplex PCR, yet TCRdb's version contains in-frame clones alone and is incomplete. The V and J calls and clone size were taken over from that table, and D and trimming were inferred from the DNA. Counted here are about 240,000 clones, approximately 86% occurring once; the ten biggest clones make up 3.3%. This CDR3 has 14 residues. The V segment lost 5 bases and the J segment 5 bases; nucleotides outside the gene matches: 6. Germline V gene data show CDR1 as SGHNT and CDR2 as YENEEA.

What was sequenced was PBMCs or T cells enriched from blood (not recorded which). The chain employs TRBV11-3 and TRBJ2-1, with 7 bases aligning to TRBD2. The clonotype originates from a woman between 40 and 50 years old with acute COVID-19. CDR3 region: CASSPVAGDNEQFF. In DNA form, the CDR3 reads TGTGCCAGCAGCCCGGTGGCGGGAGACAATGAGCAGTTCTTC.